Here is one TCR beta chain with its context. The entry originates in a study of blood T cell repertoires in COVID-19. With 2 bases clipped from V and 10 bases from J, the junction kept 7 bases outside the gene matches. Germline loops: CDR1 SGHRS, CDR2 YFSETQ. This CDR3 has 13 amino acids. Sequencing was performed with immunoSEQ multiplex PCR; in TCRdb, only in-frame clones are kept and a portion is missing. The profile shows a few hundred thousand clones, almost 90% of them singletons. The material sequenced was PBMCs or T cells enriched from blood (not recorded which). V and J are TRBV5-1 and TRBJ1-1; 8 positions match TRBD1. This clonotype was sampled from a woman under 30 with acute COVID-19. For the CDR3, the DNA is TGCGCCAGCAGCTTCCCTGGACAGGGTGGAGCTTTCTTT. It is translated as CASSFPGQGGAFF.